This T cell receptor beta chain derives from a study of cytomegalovirus exposure and HLA in healthy donors. The wider study: The early release's HLA-typed donors yielded 78 million or so unique TCRs.

This clone was counted once. The PCR employed 60 Vbeta primers together with 13 Jbeta primers. Assay used: immunoSEQ multiplex PCR; TCRdb lists only in-frame clones, some missing. This repertoire shows approximately 250,000 clones, 85% found once; its top ten account for about 0.25%. The TCR originated in a girl aged 2 to 10 in good health and CMV-seronegative. The sample consisted of PBMCs.

The CDR3 region is CASSAFRARGANVLTF. The DNA for the CDR3 is TGTGCCAGCAGCGCCTTCAGGGCAAGAGGGGCCAACGTCCTGACTTTC. The rearrangement joins TRBV27 to TRBJ2-6, with D possibly matching TRBD1 (5 bases). The germline V gene encodes CDR1 MNHEY and CDR2 SMNVEV (reference sequence). The CDR3 covers 16 residues. The ends were cut back, 6 bases at V and 4 bases at J, with 16 bases in the middle.